Shown below are 22 T cell receptor beta chains from a single sample sequenced in a study of T cells in Graves' hyperthyroidism and ophthalmopathy. The TCR beta CDR3 regions underwent amplification using RNA transcripts as the source. RT-PCR in the first round (using the HTBI primer set) targeted the TCR CDR3. Using its own MiXCR run on the multiplex PCR reads, TCRdb lists one record per CDR3 protein. The sample lists 500,000 or so distinct CDR3 sequences; 17% were seen once. The sequenced sample was blood. Every receptor here comes from a woman aged 18-30 years with Graves' ophthalmopathy.

Here the CDR3 reads CATSRDRTEAFF. The CDR3 nucleotides read TGTGCCACCAGCAGAGATCGAACTGAAGCTTTCTTT. V gene TRBV15 combines with J gene TRBJ1-1, with unresolved D. The CDR3 spans 12 residues. Between the trimmed V and J ends, which lost 0 bases and 5 bases, there was a span of 4 bases. Germline CDR1 and CDR2: LNHNV and YYDKDF (reference sequence).

This clonotype has at least ten counts. This chain joins TRBV6-1 and TRBJ1-2; 12 positions agree with TRBD1. Unmatched junction bases numbered 7, after V lost 6 bases and J lost 5 bases. This CDR3 has 15 residues. Per germline, CDR1 MNHNS and CDR2 SASEGT. The CDR3 loop is CASRGGQGARYGYTF. CDR3 sequence (DNA): TGTGCCAGCAGGGGGGGACAGGGGGCGCGTTATGGCTACACCTTC.

At least ten counts were recorded for this clonotype. The J gene is TRBJ1-2, the V gene TRBV7-9, with no clear D. Deletions cut 5 bases from V and 7 bases from J, with 11 bases between. The V gene's germline CDR1 is SEHNR and CDR2 FQNEAQ (reference sequence). This CDR3 comprises 12 residues. In nucleotides, the CDR3 is TGTGCCAGCAGCGAGGTTGAGGCTGGCTACACCTTC. Encoded protein: CASSEVEAGYTF.

This clonotype was picked up a small number of times. The chain is built from TRBV5-1 and TRBJ1-1, with D possibly matching TRBD1 (6 bases). Trimming stripped 7 bases from V and 0 bases from J, with 16 bases between. The CDR3 length is 15 residues. The germline V gene has CDR1 SGHRS and CDR2 YFSETQ. The CDR3 sequence is CASRTSGDLNTEAFF. CDR3 bases: TGCGCCAGCCGAACCTCAGGGGATTTGAACACTGAAGCTTTCTTT.

The gene calls are TRBV9 and TRBJ1-1; D may be TRBD1 (6 bases). There are 15 residues in the CDR3. V dropped 7 bases and J dropped 1 base, with 17 bases sitting between them. Per germline, CDR1 SGDLS and CDR2 YYNGEE. CDR3 loop: CASGTNREGNTEAFF. The CDR3 coding sequence is TGTGCCAGCGGCACCAACAGGGAAGGGAACACTGAAGCTTTCTTT. The variable domain in full, completed from reference TRBV9 and TRBJ1-1, reads DSGVTQTPKHLITATGQRVTLRCSPRSGDLSVYWYQQSLDQGLQFLIQYYNGEERAKGNILERFSAQQFPDLHSELNLSSLELGDSALYFCASGTNREGNTEAFFGQGTRLTVV.

This clonotype has at least ten counts. The chain has TRBV27 and TRBJ1-1, with TRBD1 as a possible D gene (6 bases). V was pared by 6 bases and J by 7 bases, with 15 bases between. The CDR3 loop spans 13 amino acids. Germline V lookup: CDR1 MNHEY, CDR2 SMNVEV (reference sequence). Written as DNA, the CDR3 is TGTGCCAGCAGAACCGGGGGCGAAGGTGAAGCTTTCTTT. Its translation: CASRTGGEGEAFF.

At least ten counts were recorded for this clonotype. This chain uses TRBV11-2 with TRBJ2-7; TRBD1 or TRBD2 may be the D gene (5 bases each). From germline, CDR1 is SGHAT and CDR2 FQNNGV. The ends were cut back, 2 bases at V and 7 bases at J, with 15 bases in the middle. The CDR3 loop spans 14 amino acids. Here the CDR3 reads CASSLIGARWEQYF. The CDR3 nucleotides read TGTGCCAGCAGCTTAATCGGGGCACGGTGGGAGCAGTACTTC.

V is TRBV6-6 and J is TRBJ1-2; D is possibly TRBD1 (5 bases). Germline assignment: CDR1 MNHNY and CDR2 SVGAGI (reference sequence). Trimming removed 2 bases at V and 2 bases at J, with 12 bases between. The CDR3 is 15 amino acids. CDR3 in amino acids: CASSYQIDRNYGYTF. In DNA, the CDR3 is TGTGCCAGCAGTTACCAAATCGACAGAAACTATGGCTACACCTTC.

The V call is TRBV10-3, the J call TRBJ1-2, with 9 bases identical to TRBD1. Germline CDR1 is ENHRY and CDR2 is SYGVKD. CDR3 length: 13 residues. Trimming cost V 5 bases and J 8 bases; bases outside gene matches: 6. The CDR3 region is CAISLDRGDGYTF. The CDR3 DNA reads TGTGCCATCAGTTTGGACAGGGGCGACGGCTACACCTTC.

The sample holds many counts of this clonotype. The chain links TRBV7-9 to TRBJ2-5, with TRBD2 matching over 9 bases. Germline values: CDR1 SEHNR, CDR2 FQNEAQ (reference sequence). Trimming removed 6 bases from V and 2 bases from J; junction bases left unmatched: 4. The CDR3 spans 14 residues. The CDR3 DNA is TGTGCCAGCAGAACTAGCGGGCCTCAAGAGACCCAGTACTTC. Translation: CASRTSGPQETQYF.

The V gene is TRBV2, the J gene TRBJ2-7; TRBD2 matches at 13 bases. Germline assignment: CDR1 SNHLY and CDR2 FYNNEI. This CDR3 region has 18 residues. V lost 5 bases to trimming and J lost 3 bases; unmatched junction nucleotides: 13. CDR3 sequence: CASSLRTSGSYRSYEQYF. The CDR3, as DNA: TGTGCCAGCAGTCTTAGGACTAGCGGGAGTTACCGGAGCTACGAGCAGTACTTC. The whole variable domain, filled in from reference TRBV2 and TRBJ2-7, reads EPEVTQTPSHQVTQMGQEVILRCVPISNHLYFYWYRQILGQKVEFLVSFYNNEISEKSEIFDDQFSVERPDGSNFTLKIRSTKLEDSAMYFCASSLRTSGSYRSYEQYFGPGTRLTVT.

This clonotype was observed at least ten times. CDR3 in DNA: TGTGCCAGCAGTTTACCCCGGGACAGGGCCCCTTTCCAAGAGACCCAGTACTTC. Amino acids: CASSLPRDRAPFQETQYF. V usage is TRBV28 and J usage is TRBJ2-5, with 9 bases identical to TRBD1. Germline V gene sequence: CDR1 MDHEN, CDR2 SYDVKM. The V and J ends lost 2 bases and 1 base, in that order; junction bases with no gene match: 11. The CDR3 is 18 residues long.

This clonotype was counted a few times. J is TRBJ1-1 and V is TRBV29-1; weak D call: TRBD1 (6 bases). Germline V gene data show CDR1 as SQVTM and CDR2 as ANQGSEA. Deletions cut 2 bases from V and 3 bases from J, with 16 bases between. This CDR3 region has 15 residues. The CDR3 nucleotides are TGCAGCGTTGAAAATCAACAGGGAATTGACACTGAAGCTTTCTTT. It yields the protein CSVENQQGIDTEAFF.

About this clonotype itself: Its ends do not fully match the called genes, so a read error is possible. J is TRBJ2-2 and V is TRBV6-5, with D possibly TRBD2 on 5 matching bases. This CDR3 region has 17 residues. CDR1 and CDR2 (germline): MNHEY, SVGAGI. The CDR3 DNA sequence: TGTGCCAGCAGTTACTCGAGCCTAGCCTTGAACATCGGGGAGCTGTTTTTT. Translating it yields CASSYSSLALNIGELFF.

This clonotype was recorded a few times. Here the CDR3 DNA reads TGTGCCATCAGTGAGTCGACACCATGGCAGGGCTACACCTTC. It is translated as CAISESTPWQGYTF. V gene TRBV10-3 combines with J gene TRBJ1-2; no reliable D call. V shed 0 bases and J shed 8 bases, with 13 bases lying between them. CDR1 ENHRY and CDR2 SYGVKD come from the germline V gene. The CDR3 consists of 14 residues.

There are many counts of this clonotype. The chain is built from TRBV12-3 or TRBV12-4 and TRBJ1-2, with no clear D. This CDR3 comprises 14 residues. Trimming removed 1 base at V and 0 bases at J, with 6 bases between. CDR3 residues: CASSLGVTNYGYTF. CDR3 nucleotides: TGTGCCAGCAGTTTAGGGGTTACTAACTATGGCTACACCTTC.

As concerns this clonotype: At one boundary the junction diverges from the germline segment, which might be a read error. This chain uses TRBV5-1 with TRBJ2-1, with no clear D. Germline V CDR1 and CDR2: SGHRS, YFSETQ. This CDR3 region has 16 residues. The DNA for the CDR3 is TGTGCCAGCAGCTTAGATGTCTCGACATCCTACAATGAGCAGTTCTTC. This gives the protein CASSLDVSTSYNEQFF.

V gene TRBV5-1 combines with J gene TRBJ2-4, with a possible D match to TRBD2 (5 bases). CDR3 length: 17 amino acids. V was shortened by 4 bases and J by 1 base, with 18 bases between the two germline ends. Germline V gene data show CDR1 as SGHRS and CDR2 as YFSETQ. The DNA of the CDR3 is TGCGCCAGCAGCCAAGTGAATGTCAGGAGGGCCAAAAACATTCAGTACTTC. Residues: CASSQVNVRRAKNIQYF. Looking up the rest from reference TRBV5-1 and TRBJ2-4 gives the full variable domain: KAGVTQTPRYLIKTRGQQVTLSCSPISGHRSVSWYQQTPGQGLQFLFEYFSETQRNKGNFPGRFSGRQFSNSRSEMNVSTLELGDSALYLCASSQVNVRRAKNIQYFGAGTRLSVL.

Concerning this clonotype itself: A read error is possible here, since a much larger clone lies one base away. J is TRBJ2-7 and V is TRBV18; D is perhaps TRBD1 (6 bases). CDR3 length: 14 amino acids. V lost 6 bases and J lost 6, with 18 bases in between. Per the germline V gene, CDR1 is KGHSH and CDR2 is LQKENI. The CDR3 reads CASSRDRSPCEQYF. The CDR3, as DNA: TGTGCCAGCTCTCGTGACAGGTCTCCCTGCGAGCAGTACTTC.

Ten or more counts support this clonotype. The rearrangement links TRBV28 to TRBJ1-4; maybe TRBD1 (6 bases). The germline CDR1 and CDR2 sequences are MDHEN and SYDVKM. This CDR3 has 16 residues. Trimming stripped 6 bases from V and 4 bases from J, with 18 bases between. In DNA form, the CDR3 reads TGTGCCAGCAGCTCAGGGGCCGTCGCCTTTAATGAAAAACTGTTTTTT. It specifies CASSSGAVAFNEKLFF.

In this sample, this clonotype turned up many times. The V gene is TRBV28, the J gene TRBJ1-3; a possible D gene is TRBD1 (5 bases). This CDR3 comprises 14 residues. Germline CDR1 MDHEN, CDR2 SYDVKM. Trimming took 3 bases from V and 1 from J, leaving 7 bases between them. The CDR3 reads CASSLTASGNTIYF. The CDR3 DNA follows: TGTGCCAGCAGTTTGACAGCTTCTGGAAACACCATATATTTT.

CDR3 sequence (DNA): TGTGCCAGCAGTCCTGCGGGACTTTTCTACAATGAGCAGTTCTTC. It codes for CASSPAGLFYNEQFF. The rearrangement joins TRBV25-1 to TRBJ2-1; D is perhaps TRBD2 (6 bases). The germline V gene encodes CDR1 MGHDK and CDR2 SYGVNS. V lost 5 bases, J lost 3 bases, and 14 bases lay in between. The CDR3 loop spans 15 amino acids.